The present TCR beta chain was sequenced within a study of response to subunit inactivated influenza vaccine. The study, taken as a whole, reports: New T cells are recruited in small numbers by each seasonal influenza vaccination, according to the authors' suggestion.

This clonotype was seen a handful of times. Its specificity is not known. In TCRdb, the RT-PCR reads were re-called with MiXCR into one record per CDR3 protein. The table shows around 530,000 distinct CDR3 sequences, with 16% occurring only once. Looked up from germline, CDR1 is MNHEY and CDR2 is SVGEGT. Trimming removed 6 bases at V and 6 bases at J, with 9 bases between. The CDR3 is made up of 12 amino acids. The source is a man aged 45 to 75 who received an inactivated influenza vaccine. The specimen was CD4+ T cells sorted from PBMCs, collected less than 25 months after vaccination. The chain carries TRBV6-2 or TRBV6-3 and TRBJ2-4; D is ambiguous. The CDR3 loop is CASSKTRNIQYF. As DNA, the CDR3 is TGTGCCAGCAGCAAAACAAGAAACATTCAGTACTTC.